These T cell receptor beta chains were read from a single sample in a study of beta chain features in type 1 diabetes. This table comes from immunoSEQ multiplex PCR, and its TCRdb copy is limited to in-frame clones, with some not included. The profile shows 220,000 or so clones, under 70% of them singletons. The sample taken for sequencing was naive CD4+ T cells from blood. These receptors were collected from a man aged 25 to 45 in good health. CDR3s include the opening cysteine and the closing phenylalanine or tryptophan. The order of the fields is V gene, J gene, D gene, CDR3 DNA, CDR3 protein. D genes are given only for firm matches.

v_call: TRBV4-1
j_call: TRBJ2-1
d_call: TRBD1
cdr3_nt: TGCGCCAGCAGCCCAATGGGTGACAGGGGAACCTACAATGAGCAGTTCTTC
cdr3_aa: CASSPMGDRGTYNEQFF

v_call: TRBV7-2
j_call: TRBJ2-7
d_call: TRBD2
cdr3_nt: TGTGCCAGCAGCTTAGATGCGGGGGGGCGAGGGTACGAGCAGTACTTC
cdr3_aa: CASSLDAGGRGYEQYF

v_call: TRBV28
j_call: TRBJ2-7
d_call: TRBD1
cdr3_nt: TGTGCCAGCAGTTCCCTCGGACAGGGAGCCTACGAGCAGTACTTC
cdr3_aa: CASSSLGQGAYEQYF

v_call: TRBV30
j_call: TRBJ2-1
d_call: TRBD2
cdr3_nt: TGTGCCTGGAGTGTACGGGCGGGAGTGGGCAATGAGCAGTTCTTC
cdr3_aa: CAWSVRAGVGNEQFF

v_call: TRBV18
j_call: TRBJ2-7
d_call: .
cdr3_nt: TGTGCCAGCTCACCACTCGAGGGCCTGTCCTACGAGCAGTACTTC
cdr3_aa: CASSPLEGLSYEQYF

v_call: TRBV5-4
j_call: TRBJ2-1
d_call: TRBD2
cdr3_nt: TGTGCCAGCAGCTTTCCGGGACTAGCGGGGAATGAGCAGTTCTTC
cdr3_aa: CASSFPGLAGNEQFF

v_call: TRBV7-9
j_call: TRBJ2-5
d_call: .
cdr3_nt: TGTGCCAGCAGCTTAGGAGCCCGGGGACGAGAGACCCAGTACTTC
cdr3_aa: CASSLGARGRETQYF

v_call: TRBV15
j_call: TRBJ2-7
d_call: TRBD2
cdr3_nt: TGTGCCACCAGCAGAGGACTAGCGGGGGCCGTAAACTCCTACGAGCAGTACTTC
cdr3_aa: CATSRGLAGAVNSYEQYF

v_call: TRBV30
j_call: TRBJ1-6
d_call: .
cdr3_nt: TGTGCCTGGATGGGGCAGGGAAATTCACCCCTCCACTTT
cdr3_aa: CAWMGQGNSPLHF

v_call: TRBV29-1
j_call: TRBJ2-1
d_call: .
cdr3_nt: TGCAGCGTTGAGAGCAGGGAAAGGGGAAATGAGCAGTTCTTC
cdr3_aa: CSVESRERGNEQFF

v_call: TRBV4-1
j_call: TRBJ1-6
d_call: .
cdr3_nt: TGCGCCAGCAGCCAAGGCTTCGAGGATTCACCCCTCCACTTT
cdr3_aa: CASSQGFEDSPLHF

v_call: TRBV29-1
j_call: TRBJ2-5
d_call: TRBD1
cdr3_nt: TGCAGCGATTTAGGGCAGGGGGCTGAGACCCAGTACTTC
cdr3_aa: CSDLGQGAETQYF

v_call: TRBV29-1
j_call: TRBJ1-1
d_call: .
cdr3_nt: TGCAGCGTTACGGGGAGTTCAAGTGAAGCTTTCTTT
cdr3_aa: CSVTGSSSEAFF

v_call: TRBV14
j_call: TRBJ2-1
d_call: .
cdr3_nt: TGTGCCAGCAGCCAAATTTGGGCCAACTACAATGAGCAGTTCTTC
cdr3_aa: CASSQIWANYNEQFF

v_call: TRBV23-1
j_call: TRBJ2-2
d_call: .
cdr3_nt: TGCGCCAGCAGTCAACCCGATACAGTTACCGGGGAGCTGTTTTTT
cdr3_aa: CASSQPDTVTGELFF

v_call: TRBV7-2
j_call: TRBJ2-7
d_call: TRBD2
cdr3_nt: TGTGCCAGCAGCTCCGGGACTAGAAGGCTCGAGCAGTACTTC
cdr3_aa: CASSSGTRRLEQYF

v_call: TRBV30
j_call: TRBJ2-1
d_call: .
cdr3_nt: TGTGCCCACTTAAAGGGTGGGAATGAGCAGTTCTTC
cdr3_aa: CAHLKGGNEQFF

v_call: TRBV30
j_call: TRBJ2-1
d_call: TRBD1
cdr3_nt: TGTGCCTGGAGCCAAGGGACAGACAATGAGCAGTTCTTC
cdr3_aa: CAWSQGTDNEQFF

v_call: TRBV20-1
j_call: TRBJ2-1
d_call: .
cdr3_nt: TGCAGTGCGCGATACAATGAGCAGTTCTTC
cdr3_aa: CSARYNEQFF

v_call: TRBV13
j_call: TRBJ2-2
d_call: TRBD2
cdr3_nt: TGTGCCAGCAGCCGAACTAGCGGAAACACCGGGGAGCTGTTTTTT
cdr3_aa: CASSRTSGNTGELFF

v_call: TRBV30
j_call: TRBJ1-3
d_call: .
cdr3_nt: TGTGCCTGGAGTTGGAGTAACAGAAGAAACACCATATATTTT
cdr3_aa: CAWSWSNRRNTIYF

v_call: TRBV9
j_call: TRBJ2-7
d_call: .
cdr3_nt: TGTGCCAGCAGCGTAGATGTAGGATCCTACGAGCAGTACTTC
cdr3_aa: CASSVDVGSYEQYF

v_call: TRBV4-3
j_call: TRBJ1-2
d_call: TRBD1
cdr3_nt: TGCGCCAGCAGCCAAGGGGACAGGGATGTTGGCTACACCTTC
cdr3_aa: CASSQGDRDVGYTF

v_call: TRBV11-1
j_call: TRBJ2-6
d_call: .
cdr3_nt: TGTGCCAGCTCGCCATTACCATCTGGGGCCAACGTCCTGACTTTC
cdr3_aa: CASSPLPSGANVLTF